This record concerns one TCR beta chain sequence. This CDR3 has 16 amino acids. V lost 0 bases, J lost 1 base, and 10 bases lay in between. CDR1 SGHTA and CDR2 FQGNSA come from the germline V gene. Assay used: immunoSEQ multiplex PCR; TCRdb lists only in-frame clones, some missing. Among 75,000 to 90,000 clones listed, about nine tenths were seen once. This sample was taken from a study of T cell changes during pregnancy in multiple sclerosis. The sample here was PBMCs, taken in the first trimester of pregnancy. This TCR was recovered from a female donor in good health, serving as a control in a pregnancy study. Some clones in this sample may be carry-over from other donors' samples. The rearrangement joins TRBV7-2 to TRBJ2-1; tentative D call: TRBD2 (5 bases). The chain's CDR3 is CASSLAGDGSYNEQFF. The DNA for the CDR3 is TGTGCCAGCAGCTTAGCGGGAGATGGGTCCTACAATGAGCAGTTCTTC.